This T cell receptor (beta chain) stems from a study of T-cell reconstitution after alpha-beta-depleted transplantation in children. Unique molecular identifiers were incorporated during preparation of the TCRbeta library. TCRdb analysed the PCR reads with MiXCR anew, one entry per CDR3 protein. The table includes 15,000 to 20,000 distinct CDR3 sequences, 9.5% to 15% detected once. This clonotype was counted at least ten times. What it binds is not known. Regarding the study as a whole: Expanded clones from the graft, numbering several hundred, reportedly supplied alpha-beta T cells about two months after transplant. There were some patients whose high TCRbeta diversity at day 60 came from surviving recipient T cells and thymic progenitors.

Germline V CDR1 and CDR2: SQVTM, ANQGSEA. The CDR3 has 14 amino acids. V gave up 4 bases and J gave up 4 bases; unmatched junction bases: 5. The receptor's source is a boy less than two years old who had a stem cell transplant for Wiskott-Aldrich syndrome, so the T cells may come from the graft donor. The sample here was PBMCs, mostly from graft donor cells, taken 180 days after TCRalphabeta/CD19-depleted stem cell transplant. V gene TRBV29-1 combines with J gene TRBJ2-1; 9 nucleotides match TRBD1. Here the CDR3 reads CSVADRGPYNEQFF. The CDR3 region has the DNA TGCAGCGTTGCGGACAGGGGACCTTACAATGAGCAGTTCTTC.